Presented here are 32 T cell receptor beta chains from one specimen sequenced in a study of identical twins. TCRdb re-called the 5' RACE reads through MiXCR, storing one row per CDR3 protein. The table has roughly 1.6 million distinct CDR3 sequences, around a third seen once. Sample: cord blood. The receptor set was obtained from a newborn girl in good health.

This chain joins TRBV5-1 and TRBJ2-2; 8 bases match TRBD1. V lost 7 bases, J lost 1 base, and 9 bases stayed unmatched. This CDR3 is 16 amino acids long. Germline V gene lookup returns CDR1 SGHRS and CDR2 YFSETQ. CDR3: CASDRTGQVNTGELFF. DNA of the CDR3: TGCGCCAGCGATAGGACGGGACAGGTGAACACCGGGGAGCTGTTTTTT.

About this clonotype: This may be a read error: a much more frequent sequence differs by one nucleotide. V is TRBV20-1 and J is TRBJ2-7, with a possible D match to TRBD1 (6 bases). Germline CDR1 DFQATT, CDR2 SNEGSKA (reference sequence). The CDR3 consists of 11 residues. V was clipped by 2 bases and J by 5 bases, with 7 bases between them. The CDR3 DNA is TGCAGTGCTAGACAGGGGCACGAGCAGTACTTC. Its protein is CSARQGHEQYF.

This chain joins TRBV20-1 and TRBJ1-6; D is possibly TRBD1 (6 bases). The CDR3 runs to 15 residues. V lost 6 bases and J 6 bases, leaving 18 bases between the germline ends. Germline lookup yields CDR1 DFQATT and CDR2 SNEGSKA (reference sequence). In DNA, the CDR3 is TGCAGTGCAAAGGACAGCTTAATCCCTAATTCACCCCTCCACTTT. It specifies CSAKDSLIPNSPLHF.

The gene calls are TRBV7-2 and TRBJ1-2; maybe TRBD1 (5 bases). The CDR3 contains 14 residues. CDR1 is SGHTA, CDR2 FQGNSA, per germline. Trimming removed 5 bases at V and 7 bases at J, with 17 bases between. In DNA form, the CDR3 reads TGTGCCAGCAGCCCCCAGGGATCCTTGAGTGGCTACACCTTC. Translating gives CASSPQGSLSGYTF.

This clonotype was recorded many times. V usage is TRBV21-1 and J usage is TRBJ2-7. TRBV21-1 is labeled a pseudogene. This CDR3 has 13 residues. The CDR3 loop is CASSRVSSYEQYF. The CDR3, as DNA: TGTGCCAGCAGCAGAGTCAGTTCCTACGAGCAGTACTTC.

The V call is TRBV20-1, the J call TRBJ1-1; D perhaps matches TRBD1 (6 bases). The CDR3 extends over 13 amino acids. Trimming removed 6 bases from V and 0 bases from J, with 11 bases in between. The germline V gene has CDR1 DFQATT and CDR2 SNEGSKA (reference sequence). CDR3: CSAIRDMNTEAFF. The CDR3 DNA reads TGCAGTGCCATCAGGGACATGAACACTGAAGCTTTCTTT.

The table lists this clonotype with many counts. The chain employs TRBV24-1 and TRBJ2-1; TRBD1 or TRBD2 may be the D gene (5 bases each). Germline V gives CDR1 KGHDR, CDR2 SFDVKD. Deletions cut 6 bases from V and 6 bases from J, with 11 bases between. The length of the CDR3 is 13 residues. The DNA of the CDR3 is TGTGCCACCAGTCGGGGTAGGGGCAATGAGCAGTTCTTC. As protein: CATSRGRGNEQFF.

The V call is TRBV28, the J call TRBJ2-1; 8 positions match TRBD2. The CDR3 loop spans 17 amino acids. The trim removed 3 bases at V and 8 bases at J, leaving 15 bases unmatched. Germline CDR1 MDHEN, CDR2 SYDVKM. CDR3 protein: CASSFSNGRDLWDEQFF. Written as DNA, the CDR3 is TGTGCCAGCAGTTTTTCTAACGGGAGGGACCTATGGGATGAGCAGTTCTTC.

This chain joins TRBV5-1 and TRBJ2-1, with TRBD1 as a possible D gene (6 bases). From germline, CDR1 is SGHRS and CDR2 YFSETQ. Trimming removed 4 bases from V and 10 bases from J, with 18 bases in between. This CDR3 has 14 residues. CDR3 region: CASSKQGNGYEQFF. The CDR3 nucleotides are TGCGCCAGCAGCAAACAGGGTAACGGCTACGAGCAGTTCTTC.

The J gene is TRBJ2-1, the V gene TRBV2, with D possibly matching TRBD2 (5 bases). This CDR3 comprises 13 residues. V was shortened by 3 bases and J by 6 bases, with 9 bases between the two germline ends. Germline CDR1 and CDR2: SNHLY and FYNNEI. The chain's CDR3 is CASSEDLLNEQFF. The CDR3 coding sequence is TGTGCCAGCAGTGAGGACTTGCTCAATGAGCAGTTCTTC.

The CDR3 sequence: CASSLVTADTEKLFF. For the CDR3, the DNA is TGCGCCAGCAGCTTGGTGACAGCAGACACTGAAAAACTGTTTTTT. The chain uses TRBV5-1 and TRBJ1-4, with a possible D match to TRBD1 (5 bases). V lost 0 bases, J lost 7 bases, and 13 bases lay in between. Germline V gives CDR1 SGHRS, CDR2 YFSETQ. The CDR3 is made up of 15 amino acids.

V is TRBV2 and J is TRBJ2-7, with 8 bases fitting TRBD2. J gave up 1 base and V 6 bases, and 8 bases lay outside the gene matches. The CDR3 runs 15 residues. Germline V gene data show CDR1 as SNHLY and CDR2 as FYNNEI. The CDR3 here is CASREEGLVSYEQYF. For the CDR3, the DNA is TGTGCCAGCAGAGAGGAGGGACTAGTATCCTACGAGCAGTACTTC.

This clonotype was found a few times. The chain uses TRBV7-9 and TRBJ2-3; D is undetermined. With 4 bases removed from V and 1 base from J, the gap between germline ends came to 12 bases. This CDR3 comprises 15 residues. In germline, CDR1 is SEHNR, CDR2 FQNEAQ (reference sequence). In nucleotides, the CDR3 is TGTGCCAGCAGCTATCGTCGTCTTGGCACAGATACGCAGTATTTT. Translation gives CASSYRRLGTDTQYF.

In DNA, the CDR3 is TGTGCCAGCAGTTTATGGGCTAGCGGAAGAAAGCTGTTTTTT. Its protein is CASSLWASGRKLFF. The rearrangement joins TRBV28 to TRBJ2-2; TRBD2 aligns across 7 bases. The V gene's germline CDR1 is MDHEN and CDR2 SYDVKM. This CDR3 is 14 amino acids long. Trimming cost V 0 bases and J 12 bases; bases outside gene matches: 7. The whole variable domain, filled in from reference TRBV28 and TRBJ2-2, reads DVKVTQSSRYLVKRTGEKVFLECVQDMDHENMFWYRQDPGLGLRLIYFSYDVKMKEKGDIPEGYSVSREKKERFSLILESASTNQTSMYLCASSLWASGRKLFFGEGSRLTVL.

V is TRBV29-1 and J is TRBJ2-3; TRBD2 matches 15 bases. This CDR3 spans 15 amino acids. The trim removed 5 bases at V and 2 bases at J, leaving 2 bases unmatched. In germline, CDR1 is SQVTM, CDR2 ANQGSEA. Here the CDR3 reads CSVWTSGRATDTQYF. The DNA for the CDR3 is TGCAGCGTTTGGACTAGCGGGAGGGCCACAGATACGCAGTATTTT.

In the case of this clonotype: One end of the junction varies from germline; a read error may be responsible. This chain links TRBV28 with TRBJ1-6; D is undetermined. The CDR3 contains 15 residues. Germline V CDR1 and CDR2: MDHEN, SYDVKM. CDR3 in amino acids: CASSWTPGRNSPPHF. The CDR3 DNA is TGTGCCAGCAGCTGGACGCCAGGTCGGAATTCACCCCCCCACTTT.

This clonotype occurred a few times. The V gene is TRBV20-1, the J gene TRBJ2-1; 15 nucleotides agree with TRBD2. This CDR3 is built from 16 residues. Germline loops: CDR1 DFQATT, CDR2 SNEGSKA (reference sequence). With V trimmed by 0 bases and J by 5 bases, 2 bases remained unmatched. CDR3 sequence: CSAREGLAGGNNEQFF. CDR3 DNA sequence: TGCAGTGCTAGAGAGGGACTAGCGGGAGGAAACAATGAGCAGTTCTTC.

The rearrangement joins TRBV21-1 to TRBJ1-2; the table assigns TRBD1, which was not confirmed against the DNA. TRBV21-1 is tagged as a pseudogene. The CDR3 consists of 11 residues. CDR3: CASSSRQGYTF. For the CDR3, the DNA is TGTGCCAGCAGCAGCAGACAGGGCTACACCTTC.

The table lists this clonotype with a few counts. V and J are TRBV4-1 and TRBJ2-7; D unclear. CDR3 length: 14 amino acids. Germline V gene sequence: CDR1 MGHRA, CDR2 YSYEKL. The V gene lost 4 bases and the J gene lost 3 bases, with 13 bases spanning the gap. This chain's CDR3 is CASSPNGLDYEQYF. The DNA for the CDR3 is TGCGCCAGCAGCCCGAACGGGCTTGACTACGAGCAGTACTTC.

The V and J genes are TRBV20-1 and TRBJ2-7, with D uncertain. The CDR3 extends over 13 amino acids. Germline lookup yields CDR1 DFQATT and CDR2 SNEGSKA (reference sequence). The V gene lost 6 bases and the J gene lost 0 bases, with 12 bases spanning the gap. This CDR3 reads CSARLQSSYEQYF. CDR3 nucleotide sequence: TGCAGTGCCAGACTTCAGAGCTCCTACGAGCAGTACTTC.

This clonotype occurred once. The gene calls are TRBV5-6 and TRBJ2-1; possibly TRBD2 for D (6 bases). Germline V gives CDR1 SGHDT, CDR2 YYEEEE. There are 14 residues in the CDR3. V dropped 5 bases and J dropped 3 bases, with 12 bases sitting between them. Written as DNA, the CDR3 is TGTGCCAGCAGGTGGGGTAGCGGCTACAATGAGCAGTTCTTC. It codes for CASRWGSGYNEQFF. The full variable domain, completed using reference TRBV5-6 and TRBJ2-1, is DAGVTQSPTHLIKTRGQQVTLRCSPKSGHDTVSWYQQALGQGPQFIFQYYEEEERQRGNFPDRFSGHQFPNYSSELNVNALLLGDSALYLCASRWGSGYNEQFFGPGTRLTVL.

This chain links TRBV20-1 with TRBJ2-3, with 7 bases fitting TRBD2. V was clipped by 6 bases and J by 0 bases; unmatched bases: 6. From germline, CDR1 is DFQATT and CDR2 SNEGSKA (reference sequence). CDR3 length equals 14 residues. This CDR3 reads CSAAGWVSTDTQYF. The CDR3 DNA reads TGCAGTGCAGCGGGGTGGGTGAGCACAGATACGCAGTATTTT.

The CDR3 DNA reads TGTGCCAGCGGACCGGGGACATTCGATAATTCACCCCTCCACTTT. Translation: CASGPGTFDNSPLHF. The chain is built from TRBV28 and TRBJ1-6; maybe TRBD1 (6 bases). Germline assignment: CDR1 MDHEN and CDR2 SYDVKM. The CDR3 extends over 15 amino acids. V lost 8 bases to trimming and J lost 5 bases, with 16 bases between them.

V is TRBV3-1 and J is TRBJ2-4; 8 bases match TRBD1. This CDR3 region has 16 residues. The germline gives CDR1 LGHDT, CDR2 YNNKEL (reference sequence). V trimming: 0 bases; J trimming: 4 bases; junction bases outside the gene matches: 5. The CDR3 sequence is CASSQDETGVKNIQYF. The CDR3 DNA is TGTGCCAGCAGCCAAGACGAGACAGGGGTAAAAAACATTCAGTACTTC.

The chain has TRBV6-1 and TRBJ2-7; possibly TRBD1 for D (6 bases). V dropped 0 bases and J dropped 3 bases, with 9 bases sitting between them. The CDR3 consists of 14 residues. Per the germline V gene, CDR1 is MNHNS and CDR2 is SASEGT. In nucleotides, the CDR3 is TGTGCCAGCAGTGAAGCGGGCAGGGGCTACGAGCAGTACTTC. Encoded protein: CASSEAGRGYEQYF.

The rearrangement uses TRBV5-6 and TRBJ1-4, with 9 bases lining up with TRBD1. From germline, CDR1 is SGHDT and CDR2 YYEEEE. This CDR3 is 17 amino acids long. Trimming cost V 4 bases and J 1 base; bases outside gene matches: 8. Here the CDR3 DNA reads TGTGCCAGCAGCCCTGGACAGGGGTTGGAAACTAATGAAAAACTGTTTTTT. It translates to CASSPGQGLETNEKLFF.

The DNA for the CDR3 is TGTGCCAGCAGTGACCGGACAGGGGTGCATGGCTACACCTTC. The encoded protein is CASSDRTGVHGYTF. This sequence joins TRBV7-9 and TRBJ1-2; TRBD1 matches at 9 bases. Germline V gene lookup returns CDR1 SEHNR and CDR2 FQNEAQ (reference sequence). The CDR3 spans 14 residues. With 6 bases clipped from V and 6 bases from J, the junction kept 8 bases outside the gene matches. The whole variable domain, remainder taken from reference TRBV7-9 and TRBJ1-2, is DTGVSQNPRHKITKRGQNVTFRCDPISEHNRLYWYRQTLGQGPEFLTYFQNEAQLEKSRLLSDRFSAERPKGSFSTLEIQRTEQGDSAMYLCASSDRTGVHGYTFGSGTRLTVV.

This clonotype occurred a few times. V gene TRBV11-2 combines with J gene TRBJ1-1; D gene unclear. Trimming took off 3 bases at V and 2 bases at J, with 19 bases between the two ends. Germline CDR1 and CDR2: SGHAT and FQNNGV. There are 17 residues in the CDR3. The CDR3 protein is CASSFGSLFRRNTEAFF. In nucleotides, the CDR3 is TGTGCCAGCAGCTTCGGGTCGCTCTTCCGAAGAAACACTGAAGCTTTCTTT.

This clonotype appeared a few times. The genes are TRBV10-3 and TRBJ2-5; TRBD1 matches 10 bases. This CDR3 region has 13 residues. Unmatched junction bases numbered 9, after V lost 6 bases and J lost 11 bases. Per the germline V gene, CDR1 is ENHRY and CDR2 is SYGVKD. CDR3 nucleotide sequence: TGTGCCATCAGAGGGACAGGGGCGGGGGAGCAGTACTTC. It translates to CAIRGTGAGEQYF.

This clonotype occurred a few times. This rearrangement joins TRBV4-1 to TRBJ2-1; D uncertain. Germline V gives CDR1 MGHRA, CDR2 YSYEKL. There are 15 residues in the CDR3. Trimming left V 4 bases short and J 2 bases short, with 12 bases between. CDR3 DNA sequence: TGCGCCAGCAGCCTCCGGGCCCTGCCCTACAATGAGCAGTTCTTC. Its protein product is CASSLRALPYNEQFF.

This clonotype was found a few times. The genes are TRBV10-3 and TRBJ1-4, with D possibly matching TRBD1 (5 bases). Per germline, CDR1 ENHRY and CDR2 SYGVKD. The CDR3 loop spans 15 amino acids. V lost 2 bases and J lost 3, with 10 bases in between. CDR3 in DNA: TGTGCCATCAGTGAGCCAGGGAAAGCTAATGAAAAACTGTTTTTT. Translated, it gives CAISEPGKANEKLFF.

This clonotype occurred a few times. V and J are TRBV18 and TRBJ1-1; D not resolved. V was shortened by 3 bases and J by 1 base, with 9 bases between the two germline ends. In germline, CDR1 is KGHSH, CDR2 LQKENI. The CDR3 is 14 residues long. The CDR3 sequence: CASSPDPWNTEAFF. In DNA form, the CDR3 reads TGTGCCAGCTCACCGGACCCCTGGAACACTGAAGCTTTCTTT.